This T cell receptor beta chain was found in a study of glioma-infiltrating T cells. Study results and limitations: Very few CDR3 sequences were shared between tissue and blood. Tissue-blood divergence was below expectation in non-neoplastic patients, above in gliomas.

Using RNA template, CDR3s of TCR alpha and beta were amplified with iRepertoire arm-PCR. One-step reverse transcription and amplification started from approximately 100-400 ng of tissue mRNA or PBMC total RNA. TCRdb passed the multiplex PCR reads through MiXCR, listing each CDR3 protein once. Among 150,000 to 200,000 distinct CDR3 sequences listed, about 47% were seen once. Germline V CDR1 and CDR2: SQVTM, ANQGSEA. Trimming cost V 4 bases and J 5 bases, with 6 bases left between them. The CDR3 totals 11 residues. A note on this clonotype: Its target is not known. Given a much more abundant clone one base away, this may be a read error.

Sequenced material: glioma tissue, nonneoplastic brain tissue, or PBMCs (not recorded which). The source is a human donor with low-grade glioma or glioblastoma, undergoing nonglioma brain surgery, or in good health (not recorded which). The chain couples TRBV29-1 to TRBJ2-1; no clear D gene. CDR3 amino acids: CSVVVDNEQFF. CDR3 nucleotides: TGCAGCGTTGTTGTTGACAATGAGCAGTTCTTC.